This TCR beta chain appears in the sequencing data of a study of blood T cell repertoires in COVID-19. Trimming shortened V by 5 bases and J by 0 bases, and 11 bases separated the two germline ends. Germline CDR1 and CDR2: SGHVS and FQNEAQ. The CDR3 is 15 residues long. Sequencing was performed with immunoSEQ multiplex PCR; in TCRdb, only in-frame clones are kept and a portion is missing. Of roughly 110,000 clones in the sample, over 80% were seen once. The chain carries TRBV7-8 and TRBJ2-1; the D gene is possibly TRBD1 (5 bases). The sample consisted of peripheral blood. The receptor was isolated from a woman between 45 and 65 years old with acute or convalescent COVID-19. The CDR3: CASSQGADSYNEQFF. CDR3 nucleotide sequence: TGTGCCAGCAGCCAAGGGGCAGACTCCTACAATGAGCAGTTCTTC.